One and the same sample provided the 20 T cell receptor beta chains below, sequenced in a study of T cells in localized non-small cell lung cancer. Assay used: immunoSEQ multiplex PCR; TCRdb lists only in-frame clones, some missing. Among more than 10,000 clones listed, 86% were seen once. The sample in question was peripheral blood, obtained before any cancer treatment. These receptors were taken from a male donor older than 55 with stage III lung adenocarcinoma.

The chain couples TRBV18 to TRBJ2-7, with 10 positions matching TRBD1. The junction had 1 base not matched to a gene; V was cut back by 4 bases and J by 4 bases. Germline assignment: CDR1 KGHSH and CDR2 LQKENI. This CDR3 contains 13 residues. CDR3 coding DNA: TGTGCCAGCTCACGGACAGGGGGATACGAGCAGTACTTC. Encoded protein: CASSRTGGYEQYF.

The CDR3 loop is CASGIIRTDTQYF. The CDR3 DNA follows: TGTGCCAGCGGGATTATCCGCACAGATACGCAGTATTTT. V is TRBV6-1 and J is TRBJ2-3; D gene uncertain. V gave up 8 bases and J gave up 1 base, with 10 bases separating them. This CDR3 is built from 13 residues. Germline values: CDR1 MNHNS, CDR2 SASEGT.

The CDR3 is CASSLHAGKENTEAFF. As DNA, the CDR3 is TGTGCCAGCAGTTTACACGCAGGGAAGGAGAACACTGAAGCTTTCTTT. This rearrangement joins TRBV27 to TRBJ1-1, with a possible D match to TRBD1 (5 bases). Trimming took 2 bases from V and 1 from J, leaving 14 bases between them. This CDR3 region has 16 residues. Germline loops: CDR1 MNHEY, CDR2 SMNVEV (reference sequence).

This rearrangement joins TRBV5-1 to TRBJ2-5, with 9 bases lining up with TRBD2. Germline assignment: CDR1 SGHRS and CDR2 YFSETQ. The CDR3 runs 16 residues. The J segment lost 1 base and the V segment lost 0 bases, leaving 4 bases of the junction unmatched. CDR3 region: CASSLGSGGIQETQYF. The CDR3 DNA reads TGCGCCAGCAGCTTGGGCAGCGGGGGGATCCAAGAGACCCAGTACTTC.

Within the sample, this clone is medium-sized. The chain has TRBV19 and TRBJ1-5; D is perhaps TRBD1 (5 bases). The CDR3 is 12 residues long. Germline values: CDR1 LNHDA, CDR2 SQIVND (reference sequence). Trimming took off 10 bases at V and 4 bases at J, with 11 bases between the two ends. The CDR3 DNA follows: TGTGCCACCCGGGGGGGTAATCAGCCCCAGCATTTT. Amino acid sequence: CATRGGNQPQHF.

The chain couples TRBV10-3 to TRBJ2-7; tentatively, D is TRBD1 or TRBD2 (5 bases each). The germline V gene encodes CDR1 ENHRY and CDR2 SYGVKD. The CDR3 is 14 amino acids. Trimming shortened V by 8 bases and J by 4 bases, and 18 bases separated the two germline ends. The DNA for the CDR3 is TGTGCCATCTCCGGCCAGGTGGGGGTATACGAGCAGTACTTC. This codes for CAISGQVGVYEQYF.

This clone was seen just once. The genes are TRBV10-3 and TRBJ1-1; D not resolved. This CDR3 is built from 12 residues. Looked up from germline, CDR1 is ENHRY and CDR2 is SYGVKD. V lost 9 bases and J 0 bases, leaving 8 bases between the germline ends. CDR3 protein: CAIKDLNTEAFF. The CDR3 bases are TGTGCCATAAAGGACTTGAACACTGAAGCTTTCTTT.

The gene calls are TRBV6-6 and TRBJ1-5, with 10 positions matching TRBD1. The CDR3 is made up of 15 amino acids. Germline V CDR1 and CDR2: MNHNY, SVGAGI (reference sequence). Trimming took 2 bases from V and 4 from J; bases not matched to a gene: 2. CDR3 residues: CASSYGDRGNQPQHF. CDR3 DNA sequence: TGTGCCAGCAGTTACGGGGACAGGGGTAATCAGCCCCAGCATTTT.

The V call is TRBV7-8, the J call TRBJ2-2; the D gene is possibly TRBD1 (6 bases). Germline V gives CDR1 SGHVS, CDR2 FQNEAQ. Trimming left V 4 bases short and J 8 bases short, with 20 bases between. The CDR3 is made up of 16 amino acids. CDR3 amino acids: CASSSQGPPFQGELFF. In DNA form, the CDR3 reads TGTGCCAGCAGCTCGCAGGGGCCGCCGTTTCAGGGGGAGCTGTTTTTT.

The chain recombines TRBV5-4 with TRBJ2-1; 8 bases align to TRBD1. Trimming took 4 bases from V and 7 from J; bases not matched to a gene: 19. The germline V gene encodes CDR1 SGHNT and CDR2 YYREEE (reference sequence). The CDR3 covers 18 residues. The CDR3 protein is CASSRVGVGQGASNEQFF. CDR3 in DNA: TGTGCCAGCAGCAGGGTGGGCGTAGGGCAGGGGGCTAGTAATGAGCAGTTCTTC.

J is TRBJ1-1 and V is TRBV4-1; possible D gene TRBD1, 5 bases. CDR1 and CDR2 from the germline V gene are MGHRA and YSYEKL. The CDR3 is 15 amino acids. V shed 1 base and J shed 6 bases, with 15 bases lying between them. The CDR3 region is CASSQGTGATSEAFF. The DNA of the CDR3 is TGCGCCAGCAGCCAAGGGACCGGGGCCACCTCTGAAGCTTTCTTT.

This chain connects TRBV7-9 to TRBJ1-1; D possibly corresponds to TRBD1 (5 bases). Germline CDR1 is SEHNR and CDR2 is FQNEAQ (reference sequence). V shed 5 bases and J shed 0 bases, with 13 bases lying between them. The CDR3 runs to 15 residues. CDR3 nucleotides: TGTGCCAGCAGCGCTTTAAGGGGCCTGAACACTGAAGCTTTCTTT. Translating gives CASSALRGLNTEAFF.

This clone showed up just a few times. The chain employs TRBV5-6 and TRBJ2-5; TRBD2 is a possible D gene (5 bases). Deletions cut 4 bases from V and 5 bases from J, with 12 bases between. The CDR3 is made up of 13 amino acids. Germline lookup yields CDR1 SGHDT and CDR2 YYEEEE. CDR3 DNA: TGTGCCAGCAGCCGGACTTTCGCGGAGACCCAGTACTTC. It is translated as CASSRTFAETQYF.

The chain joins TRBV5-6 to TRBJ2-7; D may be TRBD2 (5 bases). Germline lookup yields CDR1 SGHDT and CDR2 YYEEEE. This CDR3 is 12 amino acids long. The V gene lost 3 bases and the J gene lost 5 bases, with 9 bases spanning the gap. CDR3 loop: CASSSWRNEQYF. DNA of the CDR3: TGTGCCAGCAGCTCTTGGAGGAACGAGCAGTACTTC.

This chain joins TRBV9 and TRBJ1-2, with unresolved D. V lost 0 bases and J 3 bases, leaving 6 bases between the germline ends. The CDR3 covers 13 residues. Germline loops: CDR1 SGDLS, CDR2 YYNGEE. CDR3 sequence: CASSVVLDYGYTF. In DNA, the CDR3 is TGTGCCAGCAGCGTAGTACTGGACTATGGCTACACCTTC.

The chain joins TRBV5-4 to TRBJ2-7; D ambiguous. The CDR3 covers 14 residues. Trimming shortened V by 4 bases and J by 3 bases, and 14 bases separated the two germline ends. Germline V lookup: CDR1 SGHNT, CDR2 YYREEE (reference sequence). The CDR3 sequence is CASSPAETSYEQYF. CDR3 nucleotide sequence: TGTGCCAGCAGCCCCGCGGAAACAAGCTACGAGCAGTACTTC.

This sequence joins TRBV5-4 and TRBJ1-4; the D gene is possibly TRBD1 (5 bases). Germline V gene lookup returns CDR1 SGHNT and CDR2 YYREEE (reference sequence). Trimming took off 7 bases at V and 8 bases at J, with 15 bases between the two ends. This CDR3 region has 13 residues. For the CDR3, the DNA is TGTGCCAGCGGCACATCGTGGGGGGAAAAACTGTTTTTT. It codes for CASGTSWGEKLFF.

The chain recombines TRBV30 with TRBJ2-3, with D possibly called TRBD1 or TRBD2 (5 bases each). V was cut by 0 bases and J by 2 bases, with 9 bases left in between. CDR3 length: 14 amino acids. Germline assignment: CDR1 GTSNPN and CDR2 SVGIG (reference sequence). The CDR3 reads CAWSVLGVTDTQYF. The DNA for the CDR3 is TGTGCCTGGAGTGTACTGGGGGTCACAGATACGCAGTATTTT. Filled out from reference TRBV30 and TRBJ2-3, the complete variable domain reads SQTIHQWPATLVQPVGSPLSLECTVEGTSNPNLYWYRQAAGRGLQLLFYSVGIGQISSEVPQNLSASRPQDRQFILSSKKLLLSDSGFYLCAWSVLGVTDTQYFGPGTRLTVL.

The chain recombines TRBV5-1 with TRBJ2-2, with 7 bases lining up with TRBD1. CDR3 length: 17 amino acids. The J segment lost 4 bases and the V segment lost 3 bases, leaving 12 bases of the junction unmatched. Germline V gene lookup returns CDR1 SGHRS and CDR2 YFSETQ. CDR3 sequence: CASSSIYRGGGTGELFF. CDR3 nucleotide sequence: TGCGCCAGCAGCTCCATTTACAGGGGCGGCGGCACCGGGGAGCTGTTTTTT.

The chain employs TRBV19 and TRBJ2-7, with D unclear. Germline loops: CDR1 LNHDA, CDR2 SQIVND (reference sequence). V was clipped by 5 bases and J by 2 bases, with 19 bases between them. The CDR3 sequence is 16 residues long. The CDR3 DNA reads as TGTGCCAGTAGTGCATCTAGTCGGGTGGGCACCTACGAGCAGTACTTC. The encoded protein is CASSASSRVGTYEQYF.